The rows below give T cell receptor beta chains drawn from one sample of a study of regulatory T cells in long-lasting Graves disease. TCRdb itself ran the multiplex PCR reads through MiXCR, one entry per CDR3 protein. The sample holds some 340,000 distinct CDR3 sequences, 12% seen once. The same data also contributed to another study, on T cells in Graves' hyperthyroidism and ophthalmopathy.

Here the sequenced sample was peripheral blood mononuclear cells (PBMCs), taken at new diagnosis, from a patient treated with antithyroid drugs. The receptors stem from a woman in her late teens or twenties with Graves disease. CDR3s include the opening cysteine and the closing phenylalanine or tryptophan. The order of the fields is clone size, V gene, J gene, D gene, CDR3 protein, CDR3 DNA. The D gene is left open where the match is weak. A row's size may be missing; if present it is once, few, many or a size class.

size: many; V: TRBV18; J: TRBJ2-1; D: .; CDR3: CASSASSNEQFF; DNA: TGTGCCAGCTCAGCCTCAAGTAATGAGCAGTTCTTC
size: few; V: TRBV6-1; J: TRBJ2-5; D: .; CDR3: CASSVLGETQYF; DNA: TGTGCCAGCAGCGTTTTAGGAGAGACCCAGTACTTC
size: many; V: TRBV7-9; J: TRBJ2-3; D: TRBD2; CDR3: CASSFRSGVSTDTQYF; DNA: TGTGCCAGCAGCTTTAGGAGCGGGGTTAGCACAGATACGCAGTATTTT
size: many; V: TRBV6-2/TRBV6-3; J: TRBJ2-1; D: .; CDR3: CASSWAGEYNEQFF; DNA: TGTGCCAGCAGTTGGGCTGGTGAGTACAATGAGCAGTTCTTC
size: many; V: TRBV7-9; J: TRBJ2-3; D: .; CDR3: CASSLDLYRVRTDTQYF; DNA: TGTGCCAGCAGCTTAGATTTATACAGGGTGCGTACAGATACGCAGTATTTT
size: many; V: TRBV28; J: TRBJ2-7; D: .; CDR3: CASSLGYYEQYF; DNA: TGTGCCAGCAGCCTCGGATACTACGAGCAGTACTTC
size: .; V: TRBV4-1; J: TRBJ1-5; D: .; CDR3: CASSQGFGQRTRQPQHF; DNA: TGCGCCAGCAGCCAAGGGTTCGGACAGAGAACAAGGCAGCCCCAGCATTTT
size: many; V: TRBV28; J: TRBJ2-1; D: TRBD1; CDR3: CASSLERDRVGANEQFF; DNA: TGTGCCAGCAGTTTGGAAAGGGACAGGGTTGGTGCCAATGAGCAGTTCTTC
size: many; V: TRBV27; J: TRBJ2-3; D: .; CDR3: CASRPGHADTQYF; DNA: TGTGCCAGCAGGCCAGGGCATGCAGATACGCAGTATTTT
size: many; V: TRBV6-5; J: TRBJ1-2; D: .; CDR3: CASSYVGAEEGNGYTF; DNA: TGTGCCAGCAGTTACGTGGGAGCCGAGGAAGGGAATGGCTACACCTTC
size: many; V: TRBV6-2/TRBV6-3; J: TRBJ2-7; D: .; CDR3: CASSYSRSSHYEQYF; DNA: TGTGCCAGCAGTTACTCGAGAAGTTCTCACTACGAGCAGTACTTC
size: few; V: TRBV28; J: TRBJ2-1; D: TRBD2; CDR3: CASSEMGPGLAGRNEQFF; DNA: TGTGCCAGCAGTGAAATGGGACCGGGACTAGCGGGGAGAAATGAGCAGTTCTTC
size: many; V: TRBV18; J: TRBJ1-5; D: .; CDR3: CASSPSSVNQPQHF; DNA: TGTGCCAGCTCACCATCGTCGGTCAATCAGCCCCAGCATTTT
size: .; V: TRBV7-8; J: TRBJ2-3; D: TRBD1; CDR3: CASSRAGQGALGTQYF; DNA: TGTGCCAGCAGCCGGGCGGGACAGGGGGCTCTAGGGACGCAGTATTTT
size: many; V: TRBV6-5; J: TRBJ2-7; D: TRBD2; CDR3: CASSYAHPGLAGKPTREQYF; DNA: TGTGCCAGCAGTTACGCTCATCCGGGACTAGCGGGAAAGCCTACGAGGGAGCAGTACTTC
size: few; V: TRBV2; J: TRBJ1-2; D: .; CDR3: CASSDMNLLRSNYGYTF; DNA: TGTGCCAGCAGTGACATGAACTTGCTTCGATCTAACTATGGCTACACCTTC
size: many; V: TRBV4-1; J: TRBJ2-2; D: .; CDR3: CASSQERLFTGELFF; DNA: TGCGCCAGCAGCCAAGAACGTCTATTCACCGGGGAGCTGTTTTTT
size: .; V: TRBV6-5; J: TRBJ2-1; D: .; CDR3: CASSYGGVGHNEQFF; DNA: TGTGCCAGCAGCTACGGTGGGGTCGGACACAATGAGCAGTTCTTC
size: many; V: TRBV7-3; J: TRBJ2-5; D: .; CDR3: CASSLGGAGSMRETQYF; DNA: TGTGCCAGCAGCTTAGGCGGCGCGGGGAGTATGCGAGAGACCCAGTACTTC
size: many; V: TRBV20-1; J: TRBJ1-2; D: .; CDR3: CSASKGRKDGYTF; DNA: TGCAGTGCTAGTAAGGGGAGAAAGGATGGCTACACCTTC
size: many; V: TRBV7-6; J: TRBJ2-7; D: TRBD2; CDR3: CASSLFPRDYSYEQYF; DNA: TGTGCCAGCAGCTTATTCCCTCGGGACTATTCCTACGAGCAGTACTTC
size: many; V: TRBV29-1; J: TRBJ2-2; D: .; CDR3: CSVDRANTGELFF; DNA: TGCAGCGTTGACAGGGCGAACACCGGGGAGCTGTTTTTT